The rows below give T cell receptor beta chains drawn from one sample of a study of T-cell reconstitution after alpha-beta-depleted transplantation in children. Via MiXCR, TCRdb re-called the PCR reads, giving one row per CDR3 protein. The repertoire holds over 200,000 distinct CDR3 sequences, about a tenth seen once, with 28% in the top ten. The sequencing here drew on PBMCs, taken before TCRalphabeta/CD19-depleted stem cell transplant. These receptors were obtained from a child younger than two with acute myeloid leukemia, due to receive a stem cell transplant. The CDR3 runs from the conserved cysteine through the conserved F or W. A D gene is named only where the DNA matches it firmly. Some rows mark clone size as missing; the rest say once, few, many or name a class of expanded clone.

>TRBJ2-1|many|TRBV7-6|NA
TGTGCCAGCAGCCGTTCCAATGAGCAGTTCTTC
CASSRSNEQFF
>TRBJ1-1|many|TRBV7-3|NA
TGTGCCAGCAGTCAAAACGCAGGCCGGACTGAAGCTTTCTTT
CASSQNAGRTEAFF
>TRBJ1-1|many|TRBV29-1|NA
TGCAGCGTGGACTCCTACAGGCCGAACACTGAAGCTTTCTTT
CSVDSYRPNTEAFF
>TRBJ1-4|many|TRBV11-1|TRBD1
TGTGCCAGCAGCTCAACCGGGACAGGGGGCGCGGGTAATGAAAAACTGTTTTTT
CASSSTGTGGAGNEKLFF
>TRBJ2-3|many|TRBV20-1|TRBD1
TGCAGTGCCAACAACCCGACAGGGAAGGGCACAGATACGCAGTATTTT
CSANNPTGKGTDTQYF
>TRBJ2-5|many|TRBV7-9|NA
TGTGCCAGCAGCCCCGGCCGGGACTGGAGGGAGACCCAGTACTTC
CASSPGRDWRETQYF
>TRBJ2-1|many|TRBV20-1|NA
TGCAGTGCTACGGGACTCCCCCTAAATGAGCAGTTCTTC
CSATGLPLNEQFF
>TRBJ2-5|many|TRBV20-1|TRBD1
TGCAGTGCTGAGGACAGGGGTACGGAGACCCAGTACTTC
CSAEDRGTETQYF
>TRBJ2-1|many|TRBV11-2|TRBD2
TGTGCCAGCAGTAAGCTGGGACTAGCGGGATACAATGAGCAGTTCTTC
CASSKLGLAGYNEQFF
>TRBJ2-6|NA|TRBV25-1|NA
TGTGCCAGCAGTGATCCGACGGTATCGGTATCTGGGGCCAACGTCCTGACTTTC
CASSDPTVSVSGANVLTF
>TRBJ2-1|many|TRBV4-2|TRBD2
TGTGCCAGCAGCCCCGGAATAGCGGGAGGTATTCATGAGCAGTTCTTC
CASSPGIAGGIHEQFF
>TRBJ2-1|many|TRBV11-2|NA
TGTGCCAGCAGATCTGGACAGTTGGAGCAGTTCTTC
CASRSGQLEQFF
>TRBJ1-1|NA|TRBV12-3/TRBV12-4|NA
TGTGCCAGCAGTTTAGCCCTGTACACTGAAGCTTTCTTT
CASSLALYTEAFF
>TRBJ1-3|many|TRBV30|NA
TGTGCCTGGAGTCGGTTTCGGGGGAGCGAATACACCATATATTTT
CAWSRFRGSEYTIYF
>TRBJ1-1|few|TRBV9|NA
TGTGCCAGCAGCCCTGAGGGAGCCATGAACACTGAAGCTTTCTTT
CASSPEGAMNTEAFF
>TRBJ2-3|many|TRBV5-1|TRBD1
TGCGCCAGCAGCCCTATCTCCGGGACAGGGGGAACAGATACGCAGTATTTT
CASSPISGTGGTDTQYF
>TRBJ1-2|NA|TRBV5-1|NA
TGCGCCAGCAGCCCAAGGGACGCTAACTATGGCTACACCTTC
CASSPRDANYGYTF
>TRBJ1-2|many|TRBV12-3/TRBV12-4|TRBD1
TGTGCCAGCAGGTTTATTGGGACAGGGAACTATGGCTACACCTTC
CASRFIGTGNYGYTF
>TRBJ2-2|many|TRBV7-8|TRBD2
TGTGCCAGCAGTCGAACTAGCGGCCACAACACCGGGGAGCTGTTTTTT
CASSRTSGHNTGELFF
>TRBJ2-2|many|TRBV12-3/TRBV12-4|NA
TGTGCCAGCAGTTCACCCCTGGGGTGGGAGTCGGGCGGGGAGCTGTTTTTT
CASSSPLGWESGGELFF
>TRBJ2-1|many|TRBV7-9|NA
TGTGCCAGCAGCTTGGAAGAGCAGTTCTTC
CASSLEEQFF
>TRBJ2-7|many|TRBV5-1|TRBD2
TGCGCCAGCAGTCCTAGCGGGGATCCGAAGCAGTACTTC
CASSPSGDPKQYF
>TRBJ2-1|many|TRBV7-2|NA
TGTGCCAGCAGCTCGACCCTGCGGGATCTTACGGTCTTC
CASSSTLRDLTVF
>TRBJ1-3|many|TRBV7-8|NA
TGTGCCAGCAGGACCGGGACCGAGGGAAACACCATATATTTT
CASRTGTEGNTIYF
>TRBJ2-3|few|TRBV6-2/TRBV6-3|TRBD2
TGTGCCAGCAGTTACCGGGAGGGCCGGACCTTGGTAGATACGCAGTATTTT
CASSYREGRTLVDTQYF
>TRBJ2-2|many|TRBV20-1|NA
TGCAGTGCTCGCCGCTCGCAAGGGCCCGGGGAGCTGTTTTTT
CSARRSQGPGELFF
>TRBJ2-1|many|TRBV20-1|TRBD2
TGCAGTGCTGCATGGGTAGGCGGGAGGTATGAGCAGTTCTTC
CSAAWVGGRYEQFF
>TRBJ2-4|many|TRBV28|TRBD2
TGTGCCAGCAGTATTACCGGGACTAGCGGGAGCGGGGTCATTCAGTACTTC
CASSITGTSGSGVIQYF
>TRBJ2-1|many|TRBV24-1|NA
TGTGCCACCAGTGATTTAGGGGCAGGGAACCATGAGCAGTTCTTC
CATSDLGAGNHEQFF
>TRBJ2-6|NA|TRBV20-1|NA
TGCAGTGCTAGAGCGGGGAAGGGCAACGTCCTGACTTTC
CSARAGKGNVLTF
>TRBJ2-6|many|TRBV29-1|NA
TGCAGCGCCTCTTTAGTGGCTGGGGCCAACGTCCTGACTTTC
CSASLVAGANVLTF
>TRBJ2-5|many|TRBV6-6|NA
TGTGCCAGCACCGGGGACCTTCGCGAGACCCAGTACTTC
CASTGDLRETQYF
>TRBJ1-3|many|TRBV5-1|NA
TGTGCCAGCAGCTCCGGACAGGGAAACACCATATATTTT
CASSSGQGNTIYF
>TRBJ1-4|NA|TRBV30|NA
TGTGCCTGGAGTCGGCCCTTTCCGGGCGAAAAACTGTTTTTT
CAWSRPFPGEKLFF
>TRBJ1-2|many|TRBV9|TRBD1
TGTGCCAGCAGCGGGATGGGACAGATTAACTATGGCTACACCTTC
CASSGMGQINYGYTF
>TRBJ2-1|many|TRBV5-1|NA
TGCGCCACCGGACTGGGGCTGGGTTTGGACAATGAGCAGTTCTTC
CATGLGLGLDNEQFF
>TRBJ1-5|many|TRBV11-2|NA
TGTGCCAGCAGCTCGGACAACTATAGCAATCAGCCCCAGCATTTT
CASSSDNYSNQPQHF
>TRBJ1-1|many|TRBV5-5|NA
TGTGCCAGCAGCCCCCAAGGGGTCAGGAGCACTGAAGCTTTCTTT
CASSPQGVRSTEAFF
>TRBJ2-1|many|TRBV12-3/TRBV12-4|TRBD2
TGTGCCAGCAGTTTACAGCTAGCGGGGGTCAATGAGCAGTTCTTC
CASSLQLAGVNEQFF
>TRBJ2-7|many|TRBV10-3|TRBD1
TGTGCCATCAGTGGGGACAGGGGTTACGAGCAGTACTTC
CAISGDRGYEQYF
>TRBJ2-7|many|TRBV7-9|NA
TGTGCCAGCAGCTTAAACAGACAGTTCCACGAGCAGTACTTC
CASSLNRQFHEQYF
>TRBJ2-1|many|TRBV13|TRBD2
TGTGCCAGCAGCCTCCTCGGGGCTAGCGGGAGAGGCTATGAGCAGTTCTTC
CASSLLGASGRGYEQFF